The TCR beta chain described here comes from a study of regulatory T cells in long-lasting Graves disease. Time point noted: persistent/refractory GD, antithyroid drugs over 5 years with positive TRAb. From PBMCs, RNA was extracted and then used to make the TCR library. Through Arm-PCR of CDR3 regions and iRepertoire HTBI primers, TCR beta libraries were built. TCRdb re-derived calls from the multiplex PCR reads in MiXCR, one entry per CDR3 protein. The table shows fewer than 400,000 distinct CDR3 sequences, with around 21% occurring only once. The V gene's germline CDR1 is SGHAT and CDR2 FQNNGV. The CDR3 spans 15 residues. Trimming removed 7 bases from V and 4 bases from J; junction bases left unmatched: 10.

Sequencing used peripheral blood mononuclear cells (PBMCs), obtained when the disease was refractory, from a patient treated with antithyroid drugs. This clonotype was sampled from a female donor with Graves disease. The chain carries TRBV11-2 and TRBJ2-7; 10 bases are a match to TRBD1. CDR3 in amino acids: CASTPRQGAGYEQYF. The CDR3 nucleotides are TGTGCCAGCACCCCCAGACAGGGGGCCGGGTACGAGCAGTACTTC.